This T cell receptor (beta chain) was recovered during a study of shared clonotypes between healthy human individuals (TCRdb year 2020). In the study overall: Two women and a few men aged 18 to 49 years were included in the cohort. For each donor, CD4 naive and CD4 memory were each given three plates, CD8 naive was given two plates, and CD8 memory was given one plate. To estimate repertoire size and how much clonotype sharing occurs between individuals, the study deeply sequenced the blood TCR repertoires of about five healthy adults. To increase sequencing depth and limit assay-specific biases, TCR repertoire library preparation and sequencing were carried out by different laboratories using diverse techniques. Each donor's leukapheresis produced roughly between roughly 0.94 and 9.5 billion PBMCs.

Using the deep immunoSEQ assay, TCR CDR3 regions were amplified from genomic DNA by multiplex PCR. Extracted genomic DNA from each cell subset was spread evenly across all wells of several immunoSEQ 96-well plates, with each plate serving as a replicate. Each replicate PCR for sorted subsets received around 200 ng genomic DNA, equal to around 32,000 T cell genomes. Purified libraries were measured with a Qubit 3.0 fluorometer, size-checked on a Bioanalyzer 2100, and measured again with the KAPA Library Quantification kit. Each immunoSEQ 96-well plate was sequenced on its own single-read 150-cycle Illumina NextSeq 550 flow cell. Under the source paper's analysis protocol: Because only junctional sequences without quality scores were contained in the immunoSEQ output, filtering matching that applied to full-length reads could not be performed. To assign V/J genes and CDR3, sequences were annotated against IMGT germline references using PyIR, a Python wrapper for IgBLAST v1.9. Reads were filtered out if the reads had weak V/J assignments (E-value above 1e-6), no CDR3, stop codons, out-of-frame junctions, or ambiguous translated residues. V3J clonotypes were defined by identical inferred V gene, J gene, and CDR3 amino acid sequence. To compute the percentage overlap between repertoires, the number of shared unique clonotypes was divided by the size of the smaller repertoire. Three approaches were used to assess repertoire richness: RTK rarefaction, the Chao1 estimator, and Recon v2.1 estimates of unobserved clonotypes. For all TCRbeta clonotypes obtained by the gDNA method from four donors, generation probabilities were computed with OLGA. Sourced from immuneACCESS, this table was stored by TCRdb with only in-frame sequences that have V and J called. A share of the clones is absent; for the studies checked, an unresolved V gene accounts for under half, and the remainder has no known explanation. That table gives V, J and clone size, and the DNA gave D and trimming. The sample table contains millions of clones; only one count was recorded for 80% to 95% of them. The ten largest clones capture 0.39% of the sample.

General findings and caveats noted by the study authors: Estimated clonotype richness was generally larger for naive than for memory subsets. The small number of donors limited the genetic and exposure-history diversity represented. Based on pairwise subsampling, the degree of clonotype sharing among donors was expected to be affected by sequencing depth. Only blood was sampled, and tissue TCR repertoires likely differ from those in blood. Higher generation probabilities were observed for clonotypes shared by all four sorted-subset donors than for non-shared clonotypes. Incomplete sequencing was indicated by rarefaction of sorted-subset datasets, despite the large sequencing depth. Across a few donors, around 5.4% of naive CD4, around 3.5% of naive CD8, about 2% of memory CD4, and 0.3% to 0.45% of memory CD8 clonotypes were shared.

For this chain, trimming is 5 bases at the V end and 5 bases at the J end, and the number of junction bases without a gene match is 6. From its cysteine to its phenylalanine, the CDR3 spans 14 amino acids. The sequence is cut down to CDR3 DNA, 42 bases in frame from base 1. The germline V gene (reference sequence) sets CDR1 to SEHNR and CDR2 to FQNEAQ. Donors were healthy HIV-negative adults with no recently reported acute infections or vaccinations. Every donor was a Caucasian adult living in Nashville, Tennessee, USA. Magnetic negative selection was used to enrich CD4+ T cells, after which naive cells were positively selected on CD45RA and the negative fraction became the memory subset. Blood was collected by leukapheresis, and PBMCs were isolated by Ficoll-Histopaque density gradient centrifugation and then cryopreserved in liquid nitrogen vapor phase. Analytical flow cytometry was used to check the purity and quantity of every magnetically sorted T cell population. Genomic DNA was isolated from every sorted fraction and measured by UV absorbance on a Nanodrop 2000c.

As to this clone: Its antigen is unknown. No base quality values were provided; no much bigger clone lies one nucleotide off.

The rearranged segments are TRBV7-9 and TRBJ2-5, and 9 junctional nucleotides match TRBD1. The sequencing sample was made of naive CD4+ T cells from PBMCs. The sample's cell subset or site label is to be understood as: CD45RA+ positively selected. The TCR was taken from a man aged 18 to 30 in good health. Some clones in this sample may be carry-over from other donors' samples. The DNA reads TGTGCCAGCAGCCCAACAGGGGGCATGGAGACCCAGTACTTC. It translates to CASSPTGGMETQYF.